Listed below are T cell receptor beta chains from one sample, sequenced in a study of cytomegalovirus exposure and HLA in healthy donors. Some clones are missing from TCRdb's copy, which holds only in-frame ones; the method was immunoSEQ multiplex PCR. This sample contains about 100,000 clones. The sequencing sample was made of PBMCs. These receptors came from a man in his fifties in good health and CMV-seronegative. The CDR3 runs from the conserved cysteine through the conserved F or W. A D gene is named only where the DNA matches it firmly.

CASSRQVIGELFF	TRBJ2-2	TRBV5-1	.
CASSAQGRDQPQHF	TRBJ1-5	TRBV18	.
CASSRDRGLDTQYF	TRBJ2-3	TRBV6-1	TRBD1
CASEPERNYGYTF	TRBJ1-2	TRBV2	.
CASSPDRASDTQYF	TRBJ2-3	TRBV4-3	TRBD1
CASSWTSPYNEQFF	TRBJ2-1	TRBV5-1	TRBD2
CASSPVFLGNQPQHF	TRBJ1-5	TRBV4-3	.
CASSQLYRGILGHTENEQYF	TRBJ2-7	TRBV4-2	.
CASSLDMDRTDTQYF	TRBJ2-3	TRBV7-9	TRBD1
CASSYLGGGNNSPLHF	TRBJ1-6	TRBV7-9	.
CASSLFQGLEQYF	TRBJ2-7	TRBV7-9	.
CASSFEAAGANVLTF	TRBJ2-6	TRBV7-9	.
CASSLGETSGETQYF	TRBJ2-5	TRBV11-2	TRBD2
CASSIGNLLASSTDTQYF	TRBJ2-3	TRBV9	TRBD2
CASSLSQDTEAFF	TRBJ1-1	TRBV7-3	.
CASSHAGVIYEQYF	TRBJ2-7	TRBV5-1	.
CASSFDSVGRPQHF	TRBJ1-5	TRBV5-5	.
CASSTKTGAHYEQYF	TRBJ2-7	TRBV6-6	.
CASSPGYYGYTF	TRBJ1-2	TRBV28	.
CASSQVRDRVDEQYF	TRBJ2-7	TRBV4-1	TRBD1
CASSKKGPGPNEQYF	TRBJ2-7	TRBV25-1	.
CASSAQISPLHF	TRBJ1-6	TRBV10-2	.